This TCR beta chain came from a study of T cell repertoires in cytomegalovirus infection. Study in general: Both CMV infection and a matching HLA type were indicated by public TCR beta signatures.

Findings of the study overall: Ex vivo, HLA-C-restricted CMV-specific TCR beta clonotypes prevailed over the rest of the response. Adding up the frequency of public TCR beta families identified people who carried CMV plus the relevant HLA.

In TCRdb, the reads were re-called with MiXCR into one record per CDR3 protein. The sample carries hundreds of thousands of distinct CDR3 sequences, 18% recorded once. The table lists this clonotype with a few counts. Its antigen is unknown. The sequenced sample consisted of PBMCs. The clonotype was recovered from a human donor in good health (CMV status not recorded). Some clones in this sample may be carry-over from other donors' samples.

The CDR3 DNA sequence: TGTGCCAGCAGTTTTCGACAGAACTACGAGCAGTACTTC. It translates to CASSFRQNYEQYF. The chain joins TRBV12-3 or TRBV12-4 to TRBJ2-7; D is perhaps TRBD1 (5 bases). Trimming left V 3 bases short and J 3 bases short, with 9 bases between. The CDR3 sequence is 13 residues long.